This TCR beta chain appears in the sequencing data of a study of blood T cell repertoires in COVID-19. Methods used by the authors: Estimation of nucleated cell counts was performed using reference gene primer amplification. Measured with immunoSEQ multiplex PCR; TCRdb has only the in-frame clones, and not every one. The V and J calls and clone size were taken over from that table, and D and trimming were inferred from the DNA. The repertoire holds about 140,000 clones, with less than 85% as singletons. Trimming pared 8 bases from V and 8 bases from J, leaving 9 bases between. Germline values: CDR1 MGHDK, CDR2 SYGVNS. This CDR3 comprises 10 residues. This clone appeared a few times.

The sample comprised PBMCs or T cells enriched from blood (not recorded which). V gene TRBV25-1 combines with J gene TRBJ1-2; unclear D gene. The source is a woman in her late teens or twenties who had been exposed to COVID-19. CDR3 DNA: TGTGCCAGCCCTCCAGAAGGCTACACCTTC. Translation gives CASPPEGYTF.